This TCR beta chain was retrieved from a study of shared clonotypes between healthy human individuals. Study observations and caveats: Only blood samples were collected, and tissue repertoires likely differ.

Sequencing was performed on unsorted PBMC DNA using ten immunoSEQ deep assay plates. Original processing notes: ImmunoSEQ sequences covered only the junction and lacked quality scores; filtering therefore differed. Clones were read by immunoSEQ multiplex PCR, and TCRdb kept only the in-frame ones, dropping some. The DNA gave D and trimming, while V, J and clone size come from that table. This table has 75,000 to 100,000 clones, roughly 50% appearing once. The germline CDR1 and CDR2 sequences are MNHNS and SASEGT. This CDR3 is 14 amino acids long. The ends were cut back, 7 bases at V and 3 bases at J, with 12 bases in the middle. This clone was counted between two and nine times. Its antigen is not identified. Researchers drew on tens of millions of PBMCs for genomic DNA from unsorted samples.

The J gene is TRBJ2-2, the V gene TRBV6-1; D is possibly TRBD1 (6 bases). The TCR originated in a woman between 35 and 50 years old in good health. Some clones in this sample may be carry-over from other donors' samples. Sequences were obtained from PBMCs. As DNA, the CDR3 is TGTGCCAGCACCCAAGGGGGTGACACCGGGGAGCTGTTTTTT. This sequence encodes CASTQGGDTGELFF.